A single sample is the source of the 21 T cell receptor beta chains below, sequenced in a study of type 1 regulatory T cells. No antigen has been assigned to these receptors. Each CDR3 protein gets one entry after TCRdb re-called the reads with MiXCR. This sample carries 55,000 to 65,000 distinct CDR3 sequences, 60% to 80% of them seen once, and the ten largest clones take 1.5% to 2%. The sequenced sample was cultured non-Tr1 T cells, either the whole culture or a sorted T cell fraction (not recorded which). Receptors were obtained from a human donor in good health.

This chain links TRBV19 with TRBJ2-7, with TRBD1 matching over 10 bases. Germline CDR1 is LNHDA and CDR2 is SQIVND (reference sequence). The CDR3 has 13 residues. The trim removed 4 bases at V and 4 bases at J, leaving 1 base unmatched. The CDR3 nucleotides read TGTGCCAGTAGTAAGGGACAGGGGTACGAGCAGTACTTC. Translating it yields CASSKGQGYEQYF.

This clonotype was recorded a few times. This chain links TRBV20-1 with TRBJ2-1; D is unclear. Deletions cut 3 bases from V and 0 bases from J, with 9 bases between. The CDR3 sequence is 14 residues long. Germline CDR1 and CDR2: DFQATT and SNEGSKA (reference sequence). CDR3: CSARDLSSYNEQFF. Written as DNA, the CDR3 is TGCAGTGCTAGGGACCTGAGCTCCTACAATGAGCAGTTCTTC.

Only a few counts were recorded for this clonotype. This chain connects TRBV2 to TRBJ2-7; D is uncertain. The CDR3 loop spans 13 amino acids. Germline CDR1 reads SNHLY; CDR2 reads FYNNEI. Trimming removed 4 bases at V and 1 base at J, with 8 bases between. The CDR3 bases are TGTGCCAGCAGTGTTGGGATGTCCTACGAGCAGTACTTC. This encodes CASSVGMSYEQYF.

This chain uses TRBV27 with TRBJ2-1; 12 bases fit TRBD2. CDR1 and CDR2 from the germline V gene are MNHEY and SMNVEV (reference sequence). V was clipped by 2 bases and J by 10 bases; unmatched bases: 9. This CDR3 spans 16 amino acids. The CDR3: CASSLLGLAGQGEQFF. Written as DNA, the CDR3 is TGTGCCAGCAGTTTACTGGGACTAGCGGGCCAGGGGGAGCAGTTCTTC.

There are a few counts of this clonotype. The V and J genes are TRBV27 and TRBJ2-5; D not resolved. Germline CDR1 is MNHEY and CDR2 is SMNVEV (reference sequence). The germline V and J ends were trimmed by 5 bases and 5 bases, with 15 bases remaining between them. The CDR3 contains 14 residues. CDR3 sequence: CASSITIARETQYF. The DNA of the CDR3 is TGTGCCAGCAGTATTACCATCGCCAGGGAGACCCAGTACTTC.

The chain is built from TRBV5-1 and TRBJ2-7, with 7 bases aligning to TRBD1. This CDR3 spans 14 amino acids. J was trimmed by 1 base and V by 1 base; bases with no gene match: 2. The germline CDR1 and CDR2 sequences are SGHRS and YFSETQ. The CDR3 bases are TGCGCCAGCAGCTTGACAGGGGAGTCCTACGAGCAGTACTTC. This codes for CASSLTGESYEQYF.

V and J are TRBV5-1 and TRBJ2-1; no firm D call. This CDR3 is built from 14 residues. Germline CDR1 is SGHRS and CDR2 is YFSETQ. Trimming pared 0 bases from V and 5 bases from J, leaving 9 bases between. The CDR3 DNA reads as TGCGCCAGCAGCTTGGGGCAGGTTGACAATGAGCAGTTCTTC. Translation: CASSLGQVDNEQFF.

Written as DNA, the CDR3 is TGTGCCAGCAGTTTACGTTCGACAGGGACCCTAGCTAACTATGGCTACACCTTC. Encoded protein: CASSLRSTGTLANYGYTF. This rearrangement joins TRBV27 to TRBJ1-2, with TRBD1 matching 7 bases. The CDR3 spans 18 residues. Germline CDR1 and CDR2: MNHEY and SMNVEV (reference sequence). The junction had 12 bases not matched to a gene; V was cut back by 2 bases and J by 0 bases.

The chain has TRBV28 and TRBJ1-1; tentatively, D is TRBD1 (5 bases). Germline V gives CDR1 MDHEN, CDR2 SYDVKM. The CDR3 runs to 16 residues. Between the trimmed V and J ends, which lost 3 bases and 4 bases, there was a span of 18 bases. The CDR3 here is CASSFSAGAGGTEAFF. DNA of the CDR3: TGTGCCAGCAGTTTCTCCGCCGGGGCTGGTGGCACTGAAGCTTTCTTT.

A note on this clonotype: Its ends do not fully match the called genes, so a read error is possible. The V call is TRBV7-2, the J call TRBJ2-1, with D tentatively TRBD1 or TRBD2 (5 bases each). Germline V CDR1 and CDR2: SGHTA, FQGNSA. This CDR3 is built from 16 residues. The CDR3 reads CASSVASGTGYNEQFF. CDR3 coding DNA: TGTGCCAGCAGCGTAGCTTCCGGGACGGGTTACAATGAGCAGTTCTTC.

The chain has TRBV2 and TRBJ2-5; TRBD1 might be the D (5 bases). The ends were cut back, 8 bases at V and 4 bases at J, with 17 bases in the middle. The CDR3 loop spans 14 amino acids. Germline assignment: CDR1 SNHLY and CDR2 FYNNEI. The CDR3 sequence: CASSRQGLRETQYF. CDR3 in DNA: TGTGCCAGCTCCCGCCAGGGTCTTCGAGAGACCCAGTACTTC.

The chain employs TRBV7-6 and TRBJ2-7, with TRBD2 matching 11 bases. The junction had 4 bases not matched to a gene; V was cut back by 5 bases and J by 1 base. CDR1 SGHVS and CDR2 FNYEAQ come from the germline V gene. The CDR3 runs 15 residues. CDR3 sequence: CASSGTSGSSYEQYF. CDR3 coding DNA: TGTGCCAGCAGCGGAACTAGCGGGAGTTCCTACGAGCAGTACTTC.

The V call is TRBV7-9, the J call TRBJ1-3, with 12 bases aligning to TRBD1. The CDR3 has 18 amino acids. Germline assignment: CDR1 SEHNR and CDR2 FQNEAQ (reference sequence). V dropped 5 bases and J dropped 0; count of bases not matched to a gene: 8. CDR3 DNA sequence: TGTGCCAGCAGCGTCGGGACAGGGGGCCCGATCTCTGGAAACACCATATATTTT. Its protein is CASSVGTGGPISGNTIYF.

This sequence joins TRBV5-4 and TRBJ2-5, with D perhaps assigned TRBD1 or TRBD2 (6 bases each). CDR1 and CDR2 (germline): SGHNT, YYREEE (reference sequence). V was shortened by 2 bases and J by 11 bases, with 16 bases between the two germline ends. This CDR3 region has 13 residues. The CDR3 sequence: CASSLRGRNEQYF. DNA of the CDR3: TGTGCCAGCAGCTTACGGGGGCGGAATGAGCAGTACTTC. Full variable domain (missing parts from reference TRBV5-4 and TRBJ2-5): ETGVTQSPTHLIKTRGQQVTLRCSSQSGHNTVSWYQQALGQGPQFIFQYYREEENGRGNFPPRFSGLQFPNYSSELNVNALELDDSALYLCASSLRGRNEQYFGPGTRLLVL.

This clonotype was detected only a few times. The chain carries TRBV4-1 and TRBJ1-1; 9 bases line up with TRBD1. Germline assignment: CDR1 MGHRA and CDR2 YSYEKL. Germline trimming cut 4 bases from V and 3 bases from J; bases unmatched to any gene: 15. The CDR3 has 18 amino acids. This CDR3 is CASSPDRDRAVRDTEAFF. Written as DNA, the CDR3 is TGCGCCAGCAGCCCGGACCGGGACAGGGCTGTTCGGGACACTGAAGCTTTCTTT.

The chain links TRBV3-1 to TRBJ2-7, with D maybe TRBD1 (6 bases). Trimming shortened V by 3 bases and J by 6 bases, and 12 bases separated the two germline ends. Germline-derived CDR1 and CDR2 are LGHDT and YNNKEL (reference sequence). CDR3 length equals 13 residues. The CDR3 DNA reads as TGTGCCAGCAGCCAGGGGGCGCGTGGCGAGCAGTACTTC. It yields the protein CASSQGARGEQYF.

The chain has TRBV7-2 and TRBJ2-7, with TRBD2 as a possible D gene (6 bases). Germline V lookup: CDR1 SGHTA, CDR2 FQGNSA. The CDR3 length is 13 residues. The ends were cut back, 2 bases at V and 5 bases at J, with 10 bases in the middle. The CDR3: CASSLRRGDEQYF. The CDR3 DNA reads as TGTGCCAGCAGCTTACGGCGCGGGGACGAGCAGTACTTC.

A note on this clonotype: Germline is not matched at one junction end, which may reflect a read error. The chain couples TRBV4-1 to TRBJ2-7; 9 positions match TRBD2. Germline V gene data show CDR1 as MGHRA and CDR2 as YSYEKL. This CDR3 comprises 17 residues. The CDR3 spells CASSQGTPAGGSYGQYF. The CDR3 region has the DNA TGCGCCAGCAGCCAAGGGACCCCAGCGGGAGGTTCCTACGGGCAGTACTTC.

The rearrangement uses TRBV10-3 and TRBJ1-1; D gene ambiguous. From germline, CDR1 is ENHRY and CDR2 SYGVKD. The V end was cut by 3 bases, the J end by 4 bases, with 6 bases between. This CDR3 is 12 amino acids long. CDR3 protein: CAISDLTTEAFF. The DNA of the CDR3 is TGTGCCATCAGTGATCTCACCACTGAAGCTTTCTTT.

V gene TRBV24-1 combines with J gene TRBJ2-1, with 13 nucleotides matching TRBD2. The germline CDR1 and CDR2 sequences are KGHDR and SFDVKD. The CDR3 runs 17 residues. With 4 bases clipped from V and 6 bases from J, the junction kept 8 bases outside the gene matches. In DNA form, the CDR3 reads TGTGCCACCAGTGACTCTGGGACTAGCGGGAACGTCAATGAGCAGTTCTTC. As protein: CATSDSGTSGNVNEQFF.

This rearrangement joins TRBV7-2 to TRBJ2-7; TRBD1 matches 9 bases. This CDR3 spans 14 amino acids. Per germline, CDR1 SGHTA and CDR2 FQGNSA. Losses at the gene ends were 1 base for V and 3 bases for J; bases not matched to a gene: 1. The CDR3 DNA reads as TGTGCCAGCAGCTTAGGGGGACAGGGCTACGAGCAGTACTTC. Its translation is CASSLGGQGYEQYF.